This is a list of T cell receptor beta chains from one sample in a study of beta chain features in type 1 diabetes. Generated by immunoSEQ multiplex PCR, the TCRdb table keeps only in-frame clones and is missing some. Here the sample spans 600,000 to 750,000 clones, around 12% being singletons. The sample comprised naive CD4+ T cells from blood. The receptors shown here come from a man aged 30 to 39 with type 1 diabetes. Both conserved end residues are part of each CDR3. A row's size may be missing; if present it is once, few, many or a size class.

>-|TRBV7-2|15
CASSPGLQPYNEQFF
>few|TRBV7-9|11
CASSLADTQYF
>few|TRBV2|13
CASSLDLNTEAFF
>-|TRBV11-2|12
CASSSQVDTQYF
>-|TRBV7-8|18
CASSLTIVAALAKNIQYF
>few|TRBV2|12
CASMQTSYEQYF
>-|TRBV5-1|15
CASSLDGTAFYGYTF
>-|TRBV10-3|12
CATGPGNTEAFF
>few|TRBV9|14
CASSVAPLGNIQYF
>few|TRBV9|13
CASSVSGRETQYF
>few|TRBV4-2|15
CASSPGLPRGTEAFF
>few|TRBV19|13
CASRDLMNTEAFF
>-|TRBV10-3|15
CAISLDSEEGRGYTF
>-|TRBV2|16
CASSERFHLGNNEQFF
>-|TRBV6-5|16
CASSYTRQGPGAPLHF
>few|TRBV5-1|15
CASSLGTLPNTEAFF
>-|TRBV19|14
CASSMLPGGYEQYF
>-|TRBV5-1|14
CASSPGTVGETQYF
>-|TRBV7-2|15
CASSTLAGGPEEQYF
>-|TRBV5-1|15
CASSSRDRDRDTQYF
>few|TRBV30|15
CAWSVSGTTKNIQYF
>few|TRBV29-1|11
CSVAGFNEQFF
>-|TRBV19|15
CASSPPDRGNQPQHF
>few|TRBV2|11
CAGAKADTQYF
>-|TRBV2|15
CASSEAPGAGNTIYF
>few|TRBV28|15
CASSLTVGYNSPLHF
>few|TRBV5-1|15
CASSLALASTGELFF
>-|TRBV27|15
CASSNDGVRGSPLHF
>-|TRBV5-1|17
CASSQNEGPSGANVLTF
>few|TRBV10-3|14
CATLGPLGTGELFF
>few|TRBV4-3|15
CASSQSDRANEKLFF
>few|TRBV19|14
CASSTTGGNQPQHF
>-|TRBV7-9|13
CASSLGTYQPQHF
>-|TRBV28|15
CASSPDRASQETQYF
>-|TRBV14|14
CASSQGGRNQPQHF
>-|TRBV7-2|14
CASSPWTAGNTIYF
>-|TRBV13|20
CASSLTMMGRAGDPYNEQFF
>-|TRBV7-2|13
CASSLVAGYEQYF
>few|TRBV18|14
CASSPPGTVHEQYF
>-|TRBV19|13
CATAPSASEKLFF
>few|TRBV29-1|15
CSVHFRDIGGNGYTF
>few|TRBV30|12
CAWSAGGYGYTF
>-|TRBV23-1|18
CASSQGGTKRHSNQPQHF
>-|TRBV7-9|12
CASSPGQGKLHF